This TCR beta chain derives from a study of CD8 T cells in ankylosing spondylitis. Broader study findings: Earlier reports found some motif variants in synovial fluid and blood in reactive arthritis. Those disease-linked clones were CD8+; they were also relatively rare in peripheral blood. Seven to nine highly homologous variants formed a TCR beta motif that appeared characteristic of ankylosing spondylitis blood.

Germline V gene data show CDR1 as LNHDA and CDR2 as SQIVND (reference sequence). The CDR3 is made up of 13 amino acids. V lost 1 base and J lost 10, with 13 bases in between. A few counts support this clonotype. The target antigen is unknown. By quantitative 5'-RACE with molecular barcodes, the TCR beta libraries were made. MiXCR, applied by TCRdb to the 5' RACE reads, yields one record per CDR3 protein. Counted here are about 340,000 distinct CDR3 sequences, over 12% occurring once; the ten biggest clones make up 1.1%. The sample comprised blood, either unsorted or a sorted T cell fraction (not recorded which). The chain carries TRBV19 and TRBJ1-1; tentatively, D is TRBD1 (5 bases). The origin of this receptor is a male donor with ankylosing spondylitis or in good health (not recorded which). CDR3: CASSIGDDRRAFF. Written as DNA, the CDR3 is TGTGCCAGTAGTATAGGGGACGATCGGAGAGCTTTCTTT.